This is a list of T cell receptor beta chains from one sample in a study of T cell responses to AZD1222 COVID-19 vaccine. The protocol was immunoSEQ multiplex PCR, while the TCRdb copy is restricted to in-frame clones and leaves out a portion. Here the sample spans some 190,000 clones, over 80% being singletons. The material sequenced was peripheral blood, taken on day 0 of AZD1222 vaccination. The receptors here all came from an adult in good health. The CDR3 runs from the conserved cysteine through the conserved F or W.

J gene: TRBJ1-5
V gene: TRBV19
CDR3 protein: CASTIGGDLPNQPQHF

J gene: TRBJ1-2
V gene: TRBV6-2/TRBV6-3
CDR3 protein: CASSYSSGTPLLYGYTF

J gene: TRBJ1-2
V gene: TRBV5-6
CDR3 protein: CASSLAGDRINYGYTF

J gene: TRBJ1-1
V gene: TRBV5-1
CDR3 protein: CASSLDMNTEAFF

J gene: TRBJ2-5
V gene: TRBV6-5
CDR3 protein: CASSSQGAGEETQYF

J gene: TRBJ1-1
V gene: TRBV6-5
CDR3 protein: CASSYSIRGPDTEAFF

J gene: TRBJ2-7
V gene: TRBV2
CDR3 protein: CASHQDVTYEQYF

J gene: TRBJ1-5
V gene: TRBV6-2/TRBV6-3
CDR3 protein: CASSYSNNYQPQHF

J gene: TRBJ2-7
V gene: TRBV29-1
CDR3 protein: CSVRDRGLYEQYF

J gene: TRBJ2-2
V gene: TRBV5-4
CDR3 protein: CASSTGTGHTGELFF

J gene: TRBJ2-2
V gene: TRBV4-1
CDR3 protein: CASSYRGGTGELFF

J gene: TRBJ2-5
V gene: TRBV12-3/TRBV12-4
CDR3 protein: CASSWTEETQYF

J gene: TRBJ1-2
V gene: TRBV15
CDR3 protein: CATSSGGTGANYGYTF

J gene: TRBJ1-1
V gene: TRBV18
CDR3 protein: CASSPIGTAMGTEAFF

J gene: TRBJ1-2
V gene: TRBV12-3/TRBV12-4
CDR3 protein: CASSPPIRDGYTF

J gene: TRBJ2-7
V gene: TRBV4-3
CDR3 protein: CASSQEGPSAEQYF

J gene: TRBJ1-5
V gene: TRBV5-8
CDR3 protein: CASSPGTAIVQPQHF

J gene: TRBJ2-3
V gene: TRBV4-1
CDR3 protein: CASRPGQANTDTQYF

J gene: TRBJ2-7
V gene: TRBV7-2
CDR3 protein: CASSAPSMRGPSLYEQYF

J gene: TRBJ2-1
V gene: TRBV6-5
CDR3 protein: CASTPGQAGNEQFF

J gene: TRBJ1-1
V gene: TRBV3-1/TRBV3-2
CDR3 protein: CASSPLTANTEAFF

J gene: TRBJ1-1
V gene: TRBV19
CDR3 protein: CASATGGLGAFF

J gene: TRBJ2-5
V gene: TRBV2
CDR3 protein: CASRAGHSQETQYF